The rows below give T cell receptor beta chains drawn from one sample of a study of shared clonotypes between healthy human individuals. The repertoire was sequenced with immunoSEQ multiplex PCR; TCRdb's copy has only in-frame clones and lacks some. The table has fewer than 1.4 million clones, approximately 78% seen once. Sequencing input: memory CD4+ T cells from PBMCs. The source is a man aged 18 to 35 in good health. Some clones in this sample may be carry-over from other donors' samples. The CDR3 runs from the conserved cysteine through the conserved F or W. Each record gives: clone size, J gene, D gene, V gene, CDR3 protein. D genes are given only for firm matches. Rows give clone size only sometimes, using once, few, many, or a class for an expanded clone.

size: NA; J: TRBJ1-1; D: NA; V: TRBV5-1; CDR3: CASSPRTADEAFF
size: many; J: TRBJ2-1; D: NA; V: TRBV28; CDR3: CASSSVSSRLVYNEQFF
size: NA; J: TRBJ2-7; D: NA; V: TRBV10-3; CDR3: CAIRKQDSYEQYF
size: NA; J: TRBJ1-1; D: NA; V: TRBV6-5; CDR3: CASSYSVGVTEAFF
size: NA; J: TRBJ2-2; D: NA; V: TRBV9; CDR3: CASSASNRGGELFF
size: NA; J: TRBJ2-5; D: TRBD2; V: TRBV14; CDR3: CASSPVRTSGQETQYF
size: NA; J: TRBJ2-3; D: NA; V: TRBV2; CDR3: CASSDGGDTQYF
size: few; J: TRBJ1-5; D: NA; V: TRBV2; CDR3: CASSPTNSIQPQHF
size: NA; J: TRBJ2-1; D: NA; V: TRBV29-1; CDR3: CSVGPGGPTGAYNEQFF
size: NA; J: TRBJ2-3; D: NA; V: TRBV5-1; CDR3: CASSPPLGADTQYF
size: few; J: TRBJ2-7; D: NA; V: TRBV7-2; CDR3: CASSVRTEKSYEQYF
size: NA; J: TRBJ1-4; D: TRBD1; V: TRBV7-2; CDR3: CASSPVGGTNEKLFF
size: NA; J: TRBJ2-7; D: TRBD1; V: TRBV18; CDR3: CASSLRDSYEQYF
size: NA; J: TRBJ2-3; D: NA; V: TRBV5-8; CDR3: CASSLLSLAHSTDTQYF
size: NA; J: TRBJ2-3; D: NA; V: TRBV6-6; CDR3: CASSYPERSDTQYF
size: NA; J: TRBJ2-7; D: TRBD1; V: TRBV5-6; CDR3: CASSPPGQGSEQYF
size: NA; J: TRBJ2-2; D: TRBD1; V: TRBV19; CDR3: CASSTRTGAITGELFF
size: NA; J: TRBJ2-1; D: NA; V: TRBV6-1; CDR3: CASSEMQSSYNEQFF
size: NA; J: TRBJ1-5; D: NA; V: TRBV29-1; CDR3: CSVQGGSSNQPQHF
size: NA; J: TRBJ2-7; D: TRBD2; V: TRBV6-6; CDR3: CASRGTSGTSYEQYF
size: NA; J: TRBJ2-1; D: NA; V: TRBV6-5; CDR3: CASSKDSSYNEQFF
size: NA; J: TRBJ1-1; D: NA; V: TRBV2; CDR3: CASKQRNTEAFF
size: many; J: TRBJ2-3; D: NA; V: TRBV28; CDR3: CASWDIRTDTQYF
size: many; J: TRBJ1-1; D: NA; V: TRBV11-2; CDR3: CASSLQQNTEAFF
size: NA; J: TRBJ2-3; D: NA; V: TRBV7-9; CDR3: CASSLGTGITDTQYF
size: once; J: TRBJ1-1; D: NA; V: TRBV4-1; CDR3: CASSHRIGGRGTEAFF
size: many; J: TRBJ2-1; D: TRBD1; V: TRBV5-6; CDR3: CASSPGQGRDNEQFF
size: NA; J: TRBJ1-1; D: NA; V: TRBV27; CDR3: CASSPQGGNTEAFF
size: once; J: TRBJ1-2; D: NA; V: TRBV6-9; CDR3: CASSRALRKAYGYTF
size: NA; J: TRBJ2-1; D: TRBD2; V: TRBV27; CDR3: CASSLGLAGGWVF
size: NA; J: TRBJ2-7; D: NA; V: TRBV21-1; CDR3: CASTSEGQFYEQYF
size: NA; J: TRBJ1-6; D: NA; V: TRBV6-5; CDR3: CASSYSTGNSPLHF
size: NA; J: TRBJ2-1; D: NA; V: TRBV10-2; CDR3: CASSKTSLGQNEQFF
size: NA; J: TRBJ1-2; D: TRBD1; V: TRBV2; CDR3: CASSVETGGSYGYTF
size: few; J: TRBJ1-2; D: NA; V: TRBV5-6; CDR3: CASSSTTGGYTF
size: few; J: TRBJ1-2; D: NA; V: TRBV20-1; CDR3: CSSLTNYGYTF
size: NA; J: TRBJ2-5; D: NA; V: TRBV6-5; CDR3: CASTEGAGGTQYF
size: many; J: TRBJ1-5; D: NA; V: TRBV9; CDR3: CASSPTGLLNQPQHF